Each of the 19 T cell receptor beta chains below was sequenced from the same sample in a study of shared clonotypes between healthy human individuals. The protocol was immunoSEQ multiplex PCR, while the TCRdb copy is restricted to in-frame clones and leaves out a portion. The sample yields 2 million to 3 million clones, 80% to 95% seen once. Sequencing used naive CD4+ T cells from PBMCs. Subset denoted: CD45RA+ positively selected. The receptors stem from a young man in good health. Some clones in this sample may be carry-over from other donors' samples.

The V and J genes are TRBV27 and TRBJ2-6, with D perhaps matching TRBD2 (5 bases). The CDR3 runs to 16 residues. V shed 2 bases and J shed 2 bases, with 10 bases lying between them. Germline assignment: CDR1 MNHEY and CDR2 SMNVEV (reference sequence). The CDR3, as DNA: TGTGCCAGCAGTTTAGCCCCCGGGACTGGGGCCAACGTCCTGACTTTC. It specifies CASSLAPGTGANVLTF.

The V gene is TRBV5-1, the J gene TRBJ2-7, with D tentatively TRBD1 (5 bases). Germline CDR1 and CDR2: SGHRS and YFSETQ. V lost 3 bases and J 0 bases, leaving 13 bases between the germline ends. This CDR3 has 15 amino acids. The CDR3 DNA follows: TGCGCCAGCAGCTCGACAGCTTCGAGCTCCTACGAGCAGTACTTC. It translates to CASSSTASSSYEQYF.

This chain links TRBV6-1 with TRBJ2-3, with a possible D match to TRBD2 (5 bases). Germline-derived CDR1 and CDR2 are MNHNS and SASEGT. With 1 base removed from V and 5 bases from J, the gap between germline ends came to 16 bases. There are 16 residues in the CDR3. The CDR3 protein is CASSEGASGRGDTQYF. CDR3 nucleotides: TGTGCCAGCAGTGAAGGCGCCAGCGGACGTGGAGATACGCAGTATTTT.

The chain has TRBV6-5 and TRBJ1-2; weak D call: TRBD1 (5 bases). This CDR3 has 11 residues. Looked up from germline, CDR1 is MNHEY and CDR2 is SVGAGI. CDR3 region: CATGGIYGYTF. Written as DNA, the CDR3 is TGTGCGACCGGGGGGATCTATGGCTACACCTTC.

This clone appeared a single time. In DNA, the CDR3 is TGTGCCAGCAGCCCGGACAGGGCCCGGTTTGTGTTTAAGGAAGCTTTCTTT. It encodes CASSPDRARFVFKEAFF. V gene TRBV7-9 combines with J gene TRBJ1-1; 8 bases are a match to TRBD1. CDR3 length: 17 amino acids. The junction had 19 bases not matched to a gene; V was cut back by 5 bases and J by 8 bases. Germline V gene sequence: CDR1 SEHNR, CDR2 FQNEAQ (reference sequence).

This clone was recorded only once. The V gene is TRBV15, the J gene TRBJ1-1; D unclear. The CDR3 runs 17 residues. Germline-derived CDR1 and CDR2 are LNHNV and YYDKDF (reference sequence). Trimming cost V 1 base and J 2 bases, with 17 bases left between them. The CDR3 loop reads CATSRGRGIAVNTEAFF. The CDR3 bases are TGTGCCACCAGCAGAGGTCGAGGGATAGCAGTAAACACTGAAGCTTTCTTT.

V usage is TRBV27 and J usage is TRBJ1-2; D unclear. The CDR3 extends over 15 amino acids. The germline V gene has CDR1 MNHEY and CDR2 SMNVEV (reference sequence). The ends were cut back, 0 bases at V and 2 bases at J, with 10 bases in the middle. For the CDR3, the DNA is TGTGCCAGCAGTTTATCGGGGTCGGGAAACTATGGCTACACCTTC. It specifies CASSLSGSGNYGYTF.

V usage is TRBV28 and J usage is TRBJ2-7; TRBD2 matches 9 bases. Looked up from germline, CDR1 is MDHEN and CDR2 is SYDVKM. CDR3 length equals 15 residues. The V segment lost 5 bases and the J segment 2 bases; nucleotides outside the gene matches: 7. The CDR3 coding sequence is TGTGCCAGCAGTCTCATAGCGGGAGCGACCTACGAGCAGTACTTC. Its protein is CASSLIAGATYEQYF.

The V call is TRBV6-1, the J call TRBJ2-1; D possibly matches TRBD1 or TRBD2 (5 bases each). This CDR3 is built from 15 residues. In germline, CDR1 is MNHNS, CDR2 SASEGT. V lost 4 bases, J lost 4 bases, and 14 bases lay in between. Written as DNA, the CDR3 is TGTGCCAGCAGTGCCGGGACCTCGCCATACAATGAGCAGTTCTTC. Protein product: CASSAGTSPYNEQFF.

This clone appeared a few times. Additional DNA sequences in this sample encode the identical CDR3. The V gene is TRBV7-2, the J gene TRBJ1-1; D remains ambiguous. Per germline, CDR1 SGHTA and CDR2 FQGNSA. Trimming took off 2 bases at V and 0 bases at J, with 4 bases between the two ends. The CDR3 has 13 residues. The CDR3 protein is CASSLMVNTEAFF. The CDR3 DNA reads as TGTGCCAGCAGCTTAATGGTGAACACTGAAGCTTTCTTT.

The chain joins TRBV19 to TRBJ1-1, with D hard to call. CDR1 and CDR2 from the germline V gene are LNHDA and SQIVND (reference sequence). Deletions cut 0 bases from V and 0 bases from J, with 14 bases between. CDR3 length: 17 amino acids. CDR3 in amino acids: CASSIDPAGYMNTEAFF. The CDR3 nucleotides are TGTGCCAGTAGTATAGACCCCGCAGGATATATGAACACTGAAGCTTTCTTT. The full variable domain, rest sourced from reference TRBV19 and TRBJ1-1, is DGGITQSPKYLFRKEGQNVTLSCEQNLNHDAMYWYRQDPGQGLRLIYYSQIVNDFQKGDIAEGYSVSREKKESFPLTVTSAQKNPTAFYLCASSIDPAGYMNTEAFFGQGTRLTVV.

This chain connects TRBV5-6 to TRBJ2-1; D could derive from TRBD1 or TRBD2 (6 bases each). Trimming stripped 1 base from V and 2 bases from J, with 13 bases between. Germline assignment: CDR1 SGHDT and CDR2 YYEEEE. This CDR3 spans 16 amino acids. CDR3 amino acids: CASSLKGGRPYNEQFF. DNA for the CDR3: TGTGCCAGCAGCTTGAAGGGGGGCCGCCCCTACAATGAGCAGTTCTTC.

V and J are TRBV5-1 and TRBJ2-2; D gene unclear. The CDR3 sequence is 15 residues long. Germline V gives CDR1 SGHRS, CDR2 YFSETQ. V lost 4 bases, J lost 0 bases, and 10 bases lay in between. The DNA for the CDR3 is TGCGCCAGCAGCGGGATCAGCCCGAACACCGGGGAGCTGTTTTTT. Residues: CASSGISPNTGELFF.

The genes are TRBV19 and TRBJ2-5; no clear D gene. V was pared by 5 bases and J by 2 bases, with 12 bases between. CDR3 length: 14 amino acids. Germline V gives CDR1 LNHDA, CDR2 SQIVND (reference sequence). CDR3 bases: TGTGCCAGTAGTCCGGCCCACGGACAAGAGACCCAGTACTTC. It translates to CASSPAHGQETQYF.

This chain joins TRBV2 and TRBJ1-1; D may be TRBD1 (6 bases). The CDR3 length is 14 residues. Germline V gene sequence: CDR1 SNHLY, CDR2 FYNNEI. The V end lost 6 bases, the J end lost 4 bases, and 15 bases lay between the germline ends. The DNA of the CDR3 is TGTGCCAGCAGGGGCAGGGGTGGGGGCACTGAAGCTTTCTTT. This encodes CASRGRGGGTEAFF.

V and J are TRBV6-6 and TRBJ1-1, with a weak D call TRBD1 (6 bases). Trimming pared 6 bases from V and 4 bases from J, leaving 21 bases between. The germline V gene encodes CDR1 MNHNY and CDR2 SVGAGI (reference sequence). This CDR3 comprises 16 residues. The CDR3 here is CASSQTGYIRGTEAFF. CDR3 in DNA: TGTGCCAGCAGCCAAACAGGGTATATTAGGGGCACTGAAGCTTTCTTT.

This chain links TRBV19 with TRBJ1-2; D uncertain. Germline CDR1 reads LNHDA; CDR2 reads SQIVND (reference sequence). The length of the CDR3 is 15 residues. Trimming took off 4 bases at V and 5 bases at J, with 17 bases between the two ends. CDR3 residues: CASSRTHGLDYGYTF. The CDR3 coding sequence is TGTGCCAGTAGTAGGACCCATGGGCTGGATTATGGCTACACCTTC.

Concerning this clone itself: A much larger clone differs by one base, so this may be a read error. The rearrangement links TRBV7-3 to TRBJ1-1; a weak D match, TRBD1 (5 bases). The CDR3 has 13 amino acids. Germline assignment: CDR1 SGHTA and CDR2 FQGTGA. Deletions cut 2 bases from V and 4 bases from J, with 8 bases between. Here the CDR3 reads CASSLEGSTEAFF. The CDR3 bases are TGTGCCAGCAGCTTAGAGGGGAGCACTGAAGCTTTCTTT.

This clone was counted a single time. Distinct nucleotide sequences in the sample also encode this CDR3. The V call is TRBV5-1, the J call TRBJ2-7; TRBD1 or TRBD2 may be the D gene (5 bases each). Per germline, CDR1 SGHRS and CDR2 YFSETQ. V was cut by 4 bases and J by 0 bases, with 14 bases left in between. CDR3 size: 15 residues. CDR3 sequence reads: CASSPAGTGSYEQYF. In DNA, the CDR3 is TGCGCCAGCAGCCCCGCCGGGACCGGCTCCTACGAGCAGTACTTC.